This T cell receptor (beta chain) was captured in a study of T cell clones after liver transplantation. Study-wide findings and caveats: In a couple of subjects, few donor cells limited the measurable donor-reactive repertoire. Donor-reactive sequences fell more than third party-reactive ones, suggesting partial deletion.

A note on this clone: Its antigen is not identified.

The assay was immunoSEQ multiplex PCR, and TCRdb's table has in-frame clones only and misses some. The sample shows some 110,000 clones, more than 75% of them seen only once. Germline assignment: CDR1 MGHRA and CDR2 YSYEKL. V was trimmed by 0 bases and J by 5 bases, leaving 8 bases between them. The CDR3 spans 14 residues. The sample consisted of CD4+ T cells from blood, taken before liver transplant. The origin of this receptor is a human donor who received a liver transplant. The V call is TRBV4-1, the J call TRBJ1-5; weak D call: TRBD1 (5 bases). The CDR3: CASSQDLRDQPQHF. In nucleotides, the CDR3 is TGCGCCAGCAGCCAAGATCTCAGGGATCAGCCCCAGCATTTT.